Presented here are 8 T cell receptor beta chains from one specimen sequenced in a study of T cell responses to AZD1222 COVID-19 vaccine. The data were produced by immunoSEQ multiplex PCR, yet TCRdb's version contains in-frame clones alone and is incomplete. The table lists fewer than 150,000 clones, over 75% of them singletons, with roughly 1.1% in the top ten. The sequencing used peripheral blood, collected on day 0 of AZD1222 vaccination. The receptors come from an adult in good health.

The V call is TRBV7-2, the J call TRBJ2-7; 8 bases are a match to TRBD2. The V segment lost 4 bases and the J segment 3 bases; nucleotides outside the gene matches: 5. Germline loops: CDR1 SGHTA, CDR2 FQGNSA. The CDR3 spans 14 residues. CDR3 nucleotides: TGTGCCAGCAGCTGGGGACTAGAGGGCTACGAGCAGTACTTC. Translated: CASSWGLEGYEQYF. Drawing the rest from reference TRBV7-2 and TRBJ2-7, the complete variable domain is GAGVSQSPSNKVTEKGKDVELRCDPISGHTALYWYRQSLGQGLEFLIYFQGNSAPDKSGLPSDRFSAERTGGSVSTLTIQRTQQEDSAVYLCASSWGLEGYEQYFGPGTRLTVT.

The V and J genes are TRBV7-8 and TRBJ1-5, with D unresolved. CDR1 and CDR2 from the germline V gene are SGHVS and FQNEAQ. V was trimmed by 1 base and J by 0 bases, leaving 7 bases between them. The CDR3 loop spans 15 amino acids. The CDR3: CASSLESLSNQPQHF. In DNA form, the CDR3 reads TGTGCCAGCAGCTTAGAGAGCCTTAGCAATCAGCCCCAGCATTTT.

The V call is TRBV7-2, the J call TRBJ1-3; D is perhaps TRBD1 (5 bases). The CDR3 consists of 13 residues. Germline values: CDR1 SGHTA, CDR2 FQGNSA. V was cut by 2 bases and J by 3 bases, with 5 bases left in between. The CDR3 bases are TGTGCCAGCAGCTTACAGGGTGGAAACACCATATATTTT. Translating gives CASSLQGGNTIYF. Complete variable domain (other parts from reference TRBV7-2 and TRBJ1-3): GAGVSQSPSNKVTEKGKDVELRCDPISGHTALYWYRQSLGQGLEFLIYFQGNSAPDKSGLPSDRFSAERTGGSVSTLTIQRTQQEDSAVYLCASSLQGGNTIYFGEGSWLTVV.

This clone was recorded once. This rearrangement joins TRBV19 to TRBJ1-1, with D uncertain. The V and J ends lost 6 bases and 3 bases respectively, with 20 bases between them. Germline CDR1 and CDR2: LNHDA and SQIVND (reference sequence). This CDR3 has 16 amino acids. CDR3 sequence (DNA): TGTGCCAGTAGCCAAGAGGCAGGATCGGTGGACACTGAAGCTTTCTTT. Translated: CASSQEAGSVDTEAFF. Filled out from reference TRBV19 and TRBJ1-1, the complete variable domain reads DGGITQSPKYLFRKEGQNVTLSCEQNLNHDAMYWYRQDPGQGLRLIYYSQIVNDFQKGDIAEGYSVSREKKESFPLTVTSAQKNPTAFYLCASSQEAGSVDTEAFFGQGTRLTVV.

Written as DNA, the CDR3 is TGTGCCACTAGTCCCATTAAGAACACTGAAGCTTTCTTT. It codes for CATSPIKNTEAFF. J is TRBJ1-1 and V is TRBV12-3 or TRBV12-4; D gene ambiguous. The CDR3 is made up of 13 amino acids. V lost 10 bases to trimming and J lost 1 base, with 13 bases between them.

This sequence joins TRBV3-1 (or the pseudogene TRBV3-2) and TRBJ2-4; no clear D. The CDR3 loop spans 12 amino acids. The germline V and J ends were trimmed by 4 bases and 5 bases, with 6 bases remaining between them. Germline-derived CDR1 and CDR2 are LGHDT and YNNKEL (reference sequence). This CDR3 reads CASSLSENIQYF. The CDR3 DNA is TGTGCCAGCAGCCTCTCAGAAAACATTCAGTACTTC.

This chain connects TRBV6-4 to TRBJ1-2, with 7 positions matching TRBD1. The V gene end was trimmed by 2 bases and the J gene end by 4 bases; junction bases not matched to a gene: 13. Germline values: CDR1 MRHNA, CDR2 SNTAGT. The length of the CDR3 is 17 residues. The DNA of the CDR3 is TGTGCCAGCAGTGACCCTAGGGGGCCTGTTTTTCCCTATGGCTACACCTTC. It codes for CASSDPRGPVFPYGYTF.

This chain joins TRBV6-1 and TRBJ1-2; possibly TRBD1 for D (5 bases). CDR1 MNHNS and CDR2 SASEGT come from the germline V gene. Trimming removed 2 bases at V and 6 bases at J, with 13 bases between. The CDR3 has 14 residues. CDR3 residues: CASSELRQGDGYTF. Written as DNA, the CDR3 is TGTGCCAGCAGTGAATTAAGGCAGGGCGATGGCTACACCTTC.